One and the same sample provided the 6 T cell receptor beta chains below, sequenced in a study of blood T cells in healthy people across ages. Alongside a J-beta primer mix, a sample-barcoded 5' primer served in a second PCR lasting roughly 7 to 12 cycles. A single record per CDR3 protein comes from TCRdb applying MiXCR to the 5' RACE reads. The repertoire holds 1.6 million or so distinct CDR3 sequences, with about 35% as singletons. Sequencing input: blood. The receptors stem from a woman under 40 in good health.

In this sample, this clonotype turned up a few times. The V and J genes are TRBV7-8 and TRBJ2-1, with a possible D match to TRBD1 (5 bases). Trimming left V 1 base short and J 0 bases short, with 13 bases between. Germline V gene sequence: CDR1 SGHVS, CDR2 FQNEAQ. The CDR3 is 17 residues long. This CDR3 reads CASSLGGAPSSYNEQFF. CDR3 nucleotides: TGTGCCAGCAGCTTAGGTGGGGCGCCCAGCTCCTACAATGAGCAGTTCTTC.

The gene calls are TRBV7-2 and TRBJ2-2, with 7 bases aligning to TRBD1. Trimming removed 1 base from V and 3 bases from J; junction bases left unmatched: 5. The CDR3 length is 16 residues. The germline V gene has CDR1 SGHTA and CDR2 FQGNSA. In DNA, the CDR3 is TGTGCCAGCAGCTTAGGTAGTCAGGGGGACACCGGGGAGCTGTTTTTT. Translated: CASSLGSQGDTGELFF.

The chain has TRBV5-1 and TRBJ1-1, with D possibly matching TRBD1 (5 bases). The CDR3 has 14 amino acids. Per germline, CDR1 SGHRS and CDR2 YFSETQ. Trimming removed 7 bases from V and 2 bases from J, with 15 bases in between. For the CDR3, the DNA is TGCGCCAGCGCCTTTGGGGCAGCAAACACTGAAGCTTTCTTT. Its translation is CASAFGAANTEAFF.

The chain has TRBV6-1 and TRBJ2-6, with D perhaps matching TRBD1 or TRBD2 (5 bases each). CDR1 and CDR2 from the germline V gene are MNHNS and SASEGT. The CDR3 consists of 17 residues. With 8 bases removed from V and 1 base from J, the gap between germline ends came to 18 bases. CDR3 nucleotide sequence: TGTGCCAGCGGTCCGGGACGGGGATGGTCTGGGGCCAACGTCCTGACTTTC. This translates into CASGPGRGWSGANVLTF.

V and J are TRBV15 and TRBJ2-3; weak D call: TRBD2 (5 bases). V was shortened by 0 bases and J by 0 bases, with 13 bases between the two germline ends. The germline V gene has CDR1 LNHNV and CDR2 YYDKDF (reference sequence). This CDR3 has 17 amino acids. CDR3 region: CATSRDPLQRSTDTQYF. The CDR3 DNA follows: TGTGCCACCAGCAGAGACCCTTTACAGCGGAGCACAGATACGCAGTATTTT.

This clonotype turned up a few times. This chain connects TRBV28 to TRBJ2-1, with 8 bases identical to TRBD2. Germline values: CDR1 MDHEN, CDR2 SYDVKM. There are 14 residues in the CDR3. Germline trimming cut 4 bases from V and 9 bases from J; bases unmatched to any gene: 8. CDR3 DNA: TGTGCCAGCAGTTCCGGGACTAGTGGGACTGAGCAGTTCTTC. Residues: CASSSGTSGTEQFF.